The 5 T cell receptor beta chains in this list originate from one sample, sequenced in a study of blood T cell repertoires in COVID-19. Assay: immunoSEQ multiplex PCR; the TCRdb copy retains only in-frame clones and omits some. This table has approximately 210,000 clones, about four fifths appearing once. Sequenced: peripheral blood. These receptors originate from a middle-aged woman with active or convalescent COVID-19.

This clone has just one count. The CDR3 spells CASSAGTGQETQYF. CDR3 bases: TGCGCCAGCAGCGCCGGGACAGGGCAAGAGACCCAGTACTTC. This chain connects TRBV5-1 to TRBJ2-5; 9 nucleotides line up with TRBD1. This CDR3 has 14 amino acids. V was pared by 4 bases and J by 2 bases, with 3 bases of the junction left unmatched. The germline V gene encodes CDR1 SGHRS and CDR2 YFSETQ.

This clone was observed a few times. The chain uses TRBV4-1 and TRBJ2-7, with TRBD2 matching over 9 bases. The CDR3 is 15 residues long. Germline V gives CDR1 MGHRA, CDR2 YSYEKL. The V segment lost 1 base and the J segment 7 bases; nucleotides outside the gene matches: 8. The CDR3 bases are TGCGCCAGCAGCCAAGGTGCCGGACTAGCGAGTGAGCAGTACTTC. It translates to CASSQGAGLASEQYF.

The chain combines TRBV12-5 with TRBJ1-5; 8 nucleotides agree with TRBD1. The CDR3 extends over 17 amino acids. Germline lookup yields CDR1 LGHNT and CDR2 FRNRAP. J lost 3 bases, V lost 0 bases, and 7 bases had no gene match. In DNA, the CDR3 is TGTGCTAGTGGTTTGGTCCTGACAGGGGCCGTCAATCAGCCCCAGCATTTT. Protein: CASGLVLTGAVNQPQHF.

The chain uses TRBV28 and TRBJ2-7, with 7 bases that match TRBD1. CDR3 length: 13 amino acids. V lost 7 bases, J lost 1 base, and 4 bases stayed unmatched. Germline CDR1 and CDR2: MDHEN and SYDVKM. The CDR3 loop is CASTQQGSYEQYF. As DNA, the CDR3 is TGTGCCAGCACCCAACAGGGGTCCTACGAGCAGTACTTC.

The chain recombines TRBV27 with TRBJ2-7, with D tentatively TRBD1 (6 bases). Trimming left V 5 bases short and J 5 bases short, with 13 bases between. CDR1 is MNHEY and CDR2 is SMNVEV in the germline V gene (reference sequence). The CDR3 runs to 13 residues. The CDR3 protein is CASSLGQRNEQYF. The CDR3 nucleotides read TGTGCCAGCAGTCTAGGACAGAGGAACGAGCAGTACTTC.